This TCR beta chain was captured by sequencing in a study of blood T cell repertoires in COVID-19. About the research overall: Some COVID-19 samples were acute and others convalescent; all came from the United States, Italy and Spain. Sources were T cells, B-cell-depleted T cells, or PBMCs; the material itself was cDNA or gDNA.

Methods used by the authors: Estimation of nucleated cell counts relied on the amplification of reference gene primers. Sequencing used immunoSEQ multiplex PCR; TCRdb keeps in-frame clones, though not all of them. The V and J calls and clone size were taken over from that table, and D and trimming were inferred from the DNA. The data contain some 130,000 clones, 90% of them singletons. Germline V gene data show CDR1 as LGHDT and CDR2 as YNNKEL (reference sequence). The CDR3 covers 15 residues. The V and J ends lost 1 base and 8 bases, in that order; junction bases with no gene match: 7. The specimen was peripheral blood. This TCR derives from a man aged 50 to 60 with active COVID-19. The chain couples TRBV3-1 (or the pseudogene TRBV3-2) to TRBJ1-4; 7 bases fit TRBD1. DNA of the CDR3: TGTGCCAGCAGCCAAGGAGGGGGCGAAGAAGAAAAACTGTTTTTT. This encodes CASSQGGGEEEKLFF.